This TCR beta chain originates from a study of blood T cells in healthy people across ages. Details on this clonotype: Its target is not known.

Using a J-beta primer mix together with a sample-barcoded 5' primer, a second PCR was run for roughly 6 to 12 cycles. CDR3-containing paired-end reads numbering at least 2.5 million came from each sample. TCRdb re-called the 5' RACE reads through MiXCR, storing one row per CDR3 protein. Here the sample spans approximately 1.5 million distinct CDR3 sequences, almost 35% being singletons. Findings and limits, study-wide: Long-lived and aged donors differed, with more naive CD4+ cells and higher diversity in the long-lived.

The CDR3 has 14 amino acids. Per the germline V gene, CDR1 is MNHEY and CDR2 is SMNVEV (reference sequence). V trimming: 9 bases; J trimming: 6 bases; junction bases outside the gene matches: 12. Sequenced: blood. V gene TRBV27 combines with J gene TRBJ1-2; TRBD1 agrees at 8 bases. This sequence was found in a woman in her 30s in good health. As DNA, the CDR3 is TGTGCCAGTAGGACAGGGAATATCTACCATGGCTACACCTTC. As protein: CASRTGNIYHGYTF.